A single sample gave rise to the 30 T cell receptor beta chains below, sequenced in a study of T cells after yellow fever vaccination. One entry per CDR3 protein, called by TCRdb with MiXCR from the 5' RACE reads. The sample yields 150,000 to 200,000 distinct CDR3 sequences, roughly 8.8% seen once. Sequences were derived from CD8+ T cells sorted from PBMCs, sampled 45 days after the yellow fever booster vaccination. Source of these receptors: a man aged 18 to 30 who received the YFV17D yellow fever vaccine.

The chain uses TRBV9 and TRBJ1-1; weak D call: TRBD1 (6 bases). V lost 3 bases, J lost 3 bases, and 15 bases lay in between. Germline V gene sequence: CDR1 SGDLS, CDR2 YYNGEE. This CDR3 is built from 15 residues. The CDR3 DNA is TGTGCCAGCAGCGAGGGAGGGGGGCCGGACACTGAAGCTTTCTTT. Translation gives CASSEGGGPDTEAFF.

This clonotype was seen more than once but under ten times. This chain links TRBV5-6 with TRBJ2-1, with TRBD2 matching 11 bases. The V and J ends lost 3 bases and 3 bases, in that order; junction bases with no gene match: 2. Per germline, CDR1 SGHDT and CDR2 YYEEEE. The CDR3 is made up of 15 amino acids. The CDR3 loop reads CASSSTSGGYNEQFF. CDR3 nucleotide sequence: TGTGCCAGCAGCTCAACTAGCGGGGGCTACAATGAGCAGTTCTTC. Full variable domain (missing parts from reference TRBV5-6 and TRBJ2-1): DAGVTQSPTHLIKTRGQQVTLRCSPKSGHDTVSWYQQALGQGPQFIFQYYEEEERQRGNFPDRFSGHQFPNYSSELNVNALLLGDSALYLCASSSTSGGYNEQFFGPGTRLTVL.

The chain uses TRBV7-2 and TRBJ2-3; a weak D match, TRBD2 (6 bases). V shed 6 bases and J shed 2 bases, with 15 bases lying between them. CDR3 length equals 15 residues. Germline-derived CDR1 and CDR2 are SGHTA and FQGNSA. The CDR3 here is CASSSRDPYTDTQYF. CDR3 bases: TGTGCCAGCAGTTCGCGGGATCCTTACACAGATACGCAGTATTTT.

This chain uses TRBV11-2 with TRBJ1-5; D not resolved. CDR3 length equals 12 residues. V dropped 3 bases and J dropped 7 bases, with 7 bases sitting between them. Per germline, CDR1 SGHAT and CDR2 FQNNGV. The CDR3 reads CASSFTGQPQHF. The CDR3 bases are TGTGCCAGCAGCTTTACGGGCCAGCCCCAGCATTTT.

This clonotype was counted at least ten times. J is TRBJ2-5 and V is TRBV5-1; weak D call: TRBD1 (5 bases). This CDR3 spans 16 amino acids. Germline V lookup: CDR1 SGHRS, CDR2 YFSETQ. Trimming removed 1 base from V and 2 bases from J, with 15 bases in between. The CDR3 sequence is CASSLYAGRPQETQYF. In DNA form, the CDR3 reads TGCGCCAGCAGCTTGTACGCAGGGCGCCCTCAAGAGACCCAGTACTTC.

This clonotype was recorded a few times. This chain links TRBV6-2 or TRBV6-3 with TRBJ2-6; no firm D call. Trimming took off 6 bases at V and 0 bases at J, with 12 bases between the two ends. The CDR3 has 16 amino acids. Germline loops: CDR1 MNHEY, CDR2 SVGEGT. As DNA, the CDR3 is TGTGCCAGCAGCCTTCTAGGGTACTCTGGGGCCAACGTCCTGACTTTC. This encodes CASSLLGYSGANVLTF.

The chain employs TRBV27 and TRBJ2-1; the D gene could be TRBD1 or TRBD2 (5 bases each). The germline V gene has CDR1 MNHEY and CDR2 SMNVEV (reference sequence). This CDR3 region has 13 residues. Between the trimmed V and J ends, which lost 3 bases and 8 bases, there was a span of 11 bases. The CDR3: CASSFLGDDEQFF. Here the CDR3 DNA reads TGTGCCAGCAGTTTTTTGGGGGACGATGAGCAGTTCTTC.

This clonotype was detected only a few times. The V call is TRBV6-2 or TRBV6-3, the J call TRBJ1-1; TRBD1 is a possible D gene (5 bases). The CDR3 runs to 18 residues. V was clipped by 2 bases and J by 0 bases, with 19 bases between them. Germline V gene data show CDR1 as MNHEY and CDR2 as SVGEGT. The CDR3 nucleotides are TGTGCCAGCAGTTACCCCTACCAGGGAGCTGCCTTGAACACTGAAGCTTTCTTT. The encoded protein is CASSYPYQGAALNTEAFF.

About this clonotype: Germline is not matched at one junction end, which may reflect a read error. V is TRBV7-7 and J is TRBJ2-5, with 8 bases lining up with TRBD1. The length of the CDR3 is 12 residues. Germline V CDR1 and CDR2: SSHAT, FNYEAQ (reference sequence). The DNA for the CDR3 is TGTGCTAGCAGCCTCGGGACAGGGACCCAGTACTTC. This translates into CASSLGTGTQYF.

This clonotype was counted a few times. The CDR3 nucleotides are TGTGCCAGCAGTTACTCCATGACGGGCAACGAGCAGTACTTC. This encodes CASSYSMTGNEQYF. This chain joins TRBV6-2 or TRBV6-3 and TRBJ2-7; D gene unclear. This CDR3 is 14 amino acids long. V was cut by 0 bases and J by 5 bases, with 11 bases left in between. The germline gives CDR1 MNHEY, CDR2 SVGEGT.

The V call is TRBV19, the J call TRBJ2-3; D is unclear. Germline V lookup: CDR1 LNHDA, CDR2 SQIVND (reference sequence). The CDR3 has 12 residues. The V and J ends lost 1 base and 5 bases respectively, with 4 bases between them. Here the CDR3 reads CASSIGGDTQYF. CDR3 bases: TGTGCCAGTAGTATAGGCGGAGATACGCAGTATTTT.

This clonotype was seen at least ten times. The chain combines TRBV12-3 or TRBV12-4 with TRBJ2-5; no reliable D call. The V and J ends lost 7 bases and 4 bases respectively, with 19 bases between them. The CDR3 has 15 amino acids. CDR3 residues: CASNKIAVGGETQYF. CDR3 sequence (DNA): TGTGCCAGCAATAAAATAGCTGTAGGTGGAGAGACCCAGTACTTC.

V and J are TRBV20-1 and TRBJ2-1; D unclear. The CDR3 runs 12 residues. Germline lookup yields CDR1 DFQATT and CDR2 SNEGSKA (reference sequence). Trimming took 3 bases from V and 4 from J, leaving 7 bases between them. CDR3 sequence reads: CSASAVYNEQFF. DNA for the CDR3: TGCAGTGCTAGCGCTGTTTACAATGAGCAGTTCTTC.

This clonotype was seen a few times. The chain uses TRBV19 and TRBJ1-5; D may be TRBD1 (5 bases). V shed 3 bases and J shed 5 bases, with 11 bases lying between them. The CDR3 has 14 residues. Per the germline V gene, CDR1 is LNHDA and CDR2 is SQIVND (reference sequence). The chain's CDR3 is CASSILGGYQPQHF. CDR3 DNA sequence: TGTGCCAGTAGTATTCTCGGGGGGTATCAGCCCCAGCATTTT.

The sample holds a few counts of this clonotype. The CDR3 bases are TGTGCCAGCCCGGACTTGGGACAGGGGTTGGATACGCAGTATTTT. Translation: CASPDLGQGLDTQYF. This chain uses TRBV2 with TRBJ2-3; 10 bases line up with TRBD1. After removal of 8 bases from V and 6 bases from J, the junction contained 11 bases not matched to a gene. CDR1 is SNHLY and CDR2 is FYNNEI in the germline V gene. This CDR3 is built from 15 residues.

This clonotype was recorded many times. The chain uses TRBV4-3 and TRBJ1-4; TRBD1 matches 9 bases. The CDR3 length is 16 residues. Trimming at V came to 1 base and at J to 5 bases, leaving 5 bases not matched to a gene. The V gene's germline CDR1 is LGHNA and CDR2 YSLEER. In DNA, the CDR3 is TGCGCCAGCAGCCAAGCCCCCGGGACAGGGAATGAAAAACTGTTTTTT. This sequence encodes CASSQAPGTGNEKLFF.

There are a few counts of this clonotype. The chain recombines TRBV24-1 with TRBJ2-5; 7 positions match TRBD2. The CDR3 has 15 residues. Germline V gives CDR1 KGHDR, CDR2 SFDVKD. V lost 2 bases, J lost 3 bases, and 5 bases stayed unmatched. For the CDR3, the DNA is TGTGCCACCAGTGATTCGACCCTAGCGGAAGAGACCCAGTACTTC. Encoded protein: CATSDSTLAEETQYF.

This clonotype was seen only a few times. The V call is TRBV4-3, the J call TRBJ2-2; D might be TRBD1 or TRBD2, each matching 5 bases. CDR3 size: 17 residues. The germline V gene encodes CDR1 LGHNA and CDR2 YSLEER. V gave up 1 base and J gave up 0 bases, with 12 bases separating them. The CDR3: CASSQVGVGANTGELFF. The DNA for the CDR3 is TGCGCCAGCAGCCAAGTGGGGGTGGGCGCGAACACCGGGGAGCTGTTTTTT.

The chain is built from TRBV20-1 and TRBJ1-5; D might be TRBD1 (6 bases). CDR3 length equals 14 residues. The germline V gene has CDR1 DFQATT and CDR2 SNEGSKA (reference sequence). V lost 3 bases to trimming and J lost 2 bases, with 11 bases between them. The CDR3 bases are TGCAGTGCTAGTCGCAGGGGTGGCAATCAGCCCCAGCATTTT. Protein sequence: CSASRRGGNQPQHF.

This clonotype was found many times. The rearrangement uses TRBV29-1 and TRBJ2-1; no reliable D call. CDR3 length equals 14 residues. V lost 4 bases and J lost 5, with 15 bases in between. CDR1 SQVTM and CDR2 ANQGSEA come from the germline V gene. The CDR3 DNA sequence: TGCAGCGTTGTGGGGTCACTACTCGACAATGAGCAGTTCTTC. This gives the protein CSVVGSLLDNEQFF.

This clonotype has just a few counts. This rearrangement joins TRBV6-5 to TRBJ1-4; 7 nucleotides line up with TRBD1. After removal of 1 base from V and 7 bases from J, the junction contained 3 bases not matched to a gene. Germline CDR1 reads MNHEY; CDR2 reads SVGAGI. The CDR3 runs to 14 residues. This chain's CDR3 is CASSYLAGGEKLFF. The CDR3 DNA is TGTGCCAGCAGTTACTTGGCAGGGGGTGAAAAACTGTTTTTT.

The chain employs TRBV2 and TRBJ2-2, with no clear D. The germline V gene has CDR1 SNHLY and CDR2 FYNNEI. The CDR3 totals 12 residues. V was clipped by 6 bases and J by 5 bases, with 7 bases between them. Here the CDR3 reads CASRVVTGELFF. CDR3 nucleotides: TGTGCCAGCAGGGTAGTGACCGGGGAGCTGTTTTTT.

V usage is TRBV20-1 and J usage is TRBJ2-1; TRBD2 agrees at 7 bases. This CDR3 has 15 residues. The ends lost 4 bases at V and 6 bases at J; junction bases unmatched: 12. The germline V gene has CDR1 DFQATT and CDR2 SNEGSKA (reference sequence). The CDR3 DNA reads as TGCAGTGCTACTATGTACGGGACTAACCGCAATGAGCAGTTCTTC. It codes for CSATMYGTNRNEQFF.

This clonotype has just a few counts. The CDR3 nucleotides are TGCAGTGCTAGAGCTCAGGAGAACTATGGCTACACCTTC. This sequence encodes CSARAQENYGYTF. The chain combines TRBV20-1 with TRBJ1-2; no reliable D call. The CDR3 runs to 13 residues. CDR1 is DFQATT, CDR2 SNEGSKA, per germline (reference sequence). Trimming removed 1 base at V and 2 bases at J, with 8 bases between.

This clonotype was observed at least ten times. The chain uses TRBV27 and TRBJ2-3; 7 nucleotides align to TRBD1. Per germline, CDR1 MNHEY and CDR2 SMNVEV (reference sequence). J gave up 4 bases and V 3 bases, and 4 bases lay outside the gene matches. The CDR3 runs 14 residues. The CDR3 DNA follows: TGTGCCAGCAGTTTTGAGACAGGGCCAGATACGCAGTATTTT. It is translated as CASSFETGPDTQYF.

This clonotype was counted ten times or more. The rearrangement uses TRBV4-2 and TRBJ1-6; D is uncertain. In germline, CDR1 is LGHNA, CDR2 YNFKEQ. Trimming left V 0 bases short and J 7 bases short, with 13 bases between. The CDR3 has 16 residues. This CDR3 is CASSQDRGRANSPLHF. CDR3 coding DNA: TGTGCCAGCAGCCAAGATCGAGGACGAGCAAATTCACCCCTCCACTTT.

This clonotype was counted only a few times. The rearrangement links TRBV2 to TRBJ2-7, with 9 positions matching TRBD2. Losses at the gene ends were 11 bases for V and 5 bases for J; bases not matched to a gene: 19. The CDR3 totals 16 residues. CDR1 and CDR2 from the germline V gene are SNHLY and FYNNEI. The CDR3 coding sequence is TGTGCCGTCGCCCCCGACTTAGAGCGGGGGGTCCACGAGCAGTACTTC. It is translated as CAVAPDLERGVHEQYF. The entire variable domain, with the rest obtained from reference TRBV2 and TRBJ2-7, is as follows: EPEVTQTPSHQVTQMGQEVILRCVPISNHLYFYWYRQILGQKVEFLVSFYNNEISEKSEIFDDQFSVERPDGSNFTLKIRSTKLEDSAMYFCAVAPDLERGVHEQYFGPGTRLTVT.

This clonotype was counted many times. V and J are TRBV7-6 and TRBJ2-1; D perhaps matches TRBD2 (6 bases). Deletions cut 5 bases from V and 6 bases from J, with 17 bases between. Germline CDR1 reads SGHVS; CDR2 reads FNYEAQ. The CDR3 spans 15 residues. This CDR3 is CASSPVGTGSNEQFF. For the CDR3, the DNA is TGTGCCAGCAGCCCGGTCGGCACCGGGAGCAATGAGCAGTTCTTC.

This clonotype occurred many times. This chain connects TRBV4-3 to TRBJ2-1, with D tentatively TRBD1 or TRBD2 (6 bases each). The V gene's germline CDR1 is LGHNA and CDR2 YSLEER. V gave up 0 bases and J gave up 2 bases, with 11 bases separating them. CDR3 size: 16 residues. The CDR3 bases are TGCGCCAGCAGCCAAGAGGGCCGGGGGCCCTACAATGAGCAGTTCTTC. Translated, it gives CASSQEGRGPYNEQFF.

This clonotype was counted between two and nine times. The V call is TRBV6-7, the J call TRBJ2-2; D assignment may be TRBD1 or TRBD2 (5 bases each). TRBV6-7 is flagged as an ORF with uncertain function. This CDR3 has 15 residues. Trimming left V 4 bases short and J 7 bases short, with 16 bases between. This CDR3 reads CASSSRGPLDGELFF. The CDR3 DNA sequence: TGTGCCAGCAGTTCCCGGGGACCCCTTGACGGGGAGCTGTTTTTT.